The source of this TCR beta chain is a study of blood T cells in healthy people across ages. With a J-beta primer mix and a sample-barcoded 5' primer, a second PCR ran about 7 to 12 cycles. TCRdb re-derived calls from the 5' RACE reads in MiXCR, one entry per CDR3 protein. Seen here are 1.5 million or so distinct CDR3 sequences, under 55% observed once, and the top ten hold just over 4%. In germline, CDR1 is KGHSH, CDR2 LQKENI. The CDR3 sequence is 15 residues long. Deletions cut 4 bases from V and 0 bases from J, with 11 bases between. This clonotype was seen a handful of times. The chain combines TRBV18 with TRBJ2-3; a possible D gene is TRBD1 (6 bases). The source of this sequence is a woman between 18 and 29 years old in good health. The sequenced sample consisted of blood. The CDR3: CASSRLTGSTDTQYF. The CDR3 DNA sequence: TGTGCCAGCTCACGGCTGACAGGAAGCACAGATACGCAGTATTTT. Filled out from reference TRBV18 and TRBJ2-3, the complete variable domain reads NAGVMQNPRHLVRRRGQEARLRCSPMKGHSHVYWYRQLPEEGLKFMVYLQKENIIDESGMPKERFSAEFPKEGPSILRIQQVVRGDSAAYFCASSRLTGSTDTQYFGPGTRLTVL.